The 12 T cell receptor beta chains listed next were all sequenced from one sample in a study of blood T cell repertoires in COVID-19. Only in-frame clones appear in the TCRdb table, and some are missing; sequencing was by immunoSEQ multiplex PCR. The table records about 45,000 clones, roughly 90% of them present only once. Specimen: peripheral blood. These receptors came from a human donor in a cohort sampled during active COVID-19.

This rearrangement joins TRBV5-6 to TRBJ1-4; D unclear. The germline V gene has CDR1 SGHDT and CDR2 YYEEEE. This CDR3 is 14 amino acids long. Trimming took 4 bases from V and 0 from J, leaving 7 bases between them. Written as DNA, the CDR3 is TGTGCCAGCAGCAGCTTATCAACTAATGAAAAACTGTTTTTT. Its translation: CASSSLSTNEKLFF. Together with reference TRBV5-6 and TRBJ1-4, the CDR3 gives the full variable domain: DAGVTQSPTHLIKTRGQQVTLRCSPKSGHDTVSWYQQALGQGPQFIFQYYEEEERQRGNFPDRFSGHQFPNYSSELNVNALLLGDSALYLCASSSLSTNEKLFFGSGTQLSVL.

J is TRBJ2-7 and V is TRBV3-1 (or the pseudogene TRBV3-2), with D possibly TRBD1 on 5 matching bases. Looked up from germline, CDR1 is LGHDT and CDR2 is YNNKEL (reference sequence). CDR3 size: 13 residues. The V and J ends lost 5 bases and 6 bases respectively, with 14 bases between them. The CDR3 here is CASSTVGQTEQYF. The DNA of the CDR3 is TGTGCCAGCAGCACAGTGGGGCAGACCGAGCAGTACTTC.

The V gene is TRBV20-1, the J gene TRBJ1-2; D is unclear. Trimming shortened V by 3 bases and J by 8 bases, and 7 bases separated the two germline ends. The germline V gene has CDR1 DFQATT and CDR2 SNEGSKA (reference sequence). CDR3 length: 10 amino acids. The chain's CDR3 is CSASRGGYTF. Here the CDR3 DNA reads TGCAGTGCTAGCCGGGGAGGCTACACCTTC.

CDR3 protein: CASSDWTVSGNTIYF. In DNA, the CDR3 is TGTGCCAGCAGTGACTGGACAGTCTCTGGAAACACCATATATTTT. The rearrangement uses TRBV2 and TRBJ1-3, with D possibly being TRBD1 (6 bases). Trimming took 3 bases from V and 0 from J, leaving 9 bases between them. Looked up from germline, CDR1 is SNHLY and CDR2 is FYNNEI. The CDR3 runs to 15 residues.

The gene calls are TRBV7-8 and TRBJ1-4, with unresolved D. Germline CDR1 reads SGHVS; CDR2 reads FQNEAQ. CDR3 length equals 16 residues. V was cut by 5 bases and J by 6 bases, with 19 bases left in between. CDR3 sequence reads: CASSNFFTQLDEKLFF. Here the CDR3 DNA reads TGTGCCAGCAGCAATTTTTTTACGCAGCTAGATGAAAAACTGTTTTTT.

DNA of the CDR3: TGTGCCAGCAGCGGACAGGGGGCGAAGAGAATGAACACTGAAGCTTTCTTT. Translation: CASSGQGAKRMNTEAFF. The chain joins TRBV9 to TRBJ1-1; 10 nucleotides line up with TRBD1. Unmatched junction bases numbered 8, after V lost 3 bases and J lost 0 bases. CDR1 is SGDLS and CDR2 is YYNGEE in the germline V gene. This CDR3 comprises 17 residues.

The V gene is TRBV30, the J gene TRBJ2-5; 7 positions match TRBD2. The CDR3 length is 15 residues. V was pared by 0 bases and J by 1 base, with 5 bases of the junction left unmatched. Germline CDR1 reads GTSNPN; CDR2 reads SVGIG (reference sequence). CDR3 loop: CAWSVGGSGQETQYF. CDR3 DNA sequence: TGTGCCTGGAGTGTTGGCGGGAGCGGCCAAGAGACCCAGTACTTC.

This clone appeared once. V usage is TRBV20-1 and J usage is TRBJ2-7, with D unresolved. The V gene lost 6 bases and the J gene lost 3 bases, with 9 bases spanning the gap. This CDR3 contains 11 residues. In germline, CDR1 is DFQATT, CDR2 SNEGSKA (reference sequence). The CDR3 protein is CSANSFYEQYF. The CDR3 DNA reads TGCAGTGCCAACTCTTTCTACGAGCAGTACTTC.

The chain uses TRBV6-2 or TRBV6-3 and TRBJ2-7; D ambiguous. V was cut by 0 bases and J by 3 bases, with 3 bases left in between. Germline CDR1 reads MNHEY; CDR2 reads SVGEGT. The CDR3 consists of 12 residues. The CDR3 spells CASSYSRYEQYF. The CDR3 bases are TGTGCCAGCAGTTACTCGCGCTACGAGCAGTACTTC.

The rearrangement joins TRBV7-3 to TRBJ2-1, with D perhaps TRBD2 (7 bases). Trimming took 5 bases from V and 4 from J, leaving 18 bases between them. Per germline, CDR1 SGHTA and CDR2 FQGTGA. CDR3 length equals 16 residues. The DNA of the CDR3 is TGTGCCAGCAGCGCCGATTCGGCGGGGGCGTACAATGAGCAGTTCTTC. Residues: CASSADSAGAYNEQFF.

V gene TRBV19 combines with J gene TRBJ2-7; a weak D match, TRBD1 (6 bases). This CDR3 comprises 19 residues. With 10 bases removed from V and 0 bases from J, the gap between germline ends came to 31 bases. The germline CDR1 and CDR2 sequences are LNHDA and SQIVND (reference sequence). The CDR3 coding sequence is TGTGCCACCAAACCTAATAGTGGGGGCGAGGGGTTTAGCTCCTACGAGCAGTACTTC. It translates to CATKPNSGGEGFSSYEQYF.

The rearrangement links TRBV12-3 or TRBV12-4 to TRBJ1-2; perhaps TRBD1 as D (6 bases). The CDR3 consists of 12 residues. V dropped 6 bases and J dropped 5 bases, with 10 bases sitting between them. CDR3 in DNA: TGTGCCAGCAGCCCAGGGGATTATGGCTACACCTTC. It encodes CASSPGDYGYTF.